The 18 T cell receptor beta chains given below trace back to one sample, sequenced in a study of shared clonotypes between healthy human individuals. Only in-frame clones appear in the TCRdb table, and some are missing; sequencing was by immunoSEQ multiplex PCR. The data contain 530,000 or so clones, approximately 79% of them seen just once; the ten biggest clones take up 9.5% to 15%. The specimen sequenced was PBMCs. The receptors were sampled from a woman in her 40s in good health. Some clones in this sample may be carry-over from other donors' samples.

The CDR3 nucleotides read TGTGCCAGCAGTTACTCGAATCCCACAGGGAAGGGCGGCTACACCTTC. This codes for CASSYSNPTGKGGYTF. The chain uses TRBV6-5 and TRBJ1-2; maybe TRBD1 (6 bases). Germline V gene lookup returns CDR1 MNHEY and CDR2 SVGAGI. The CDR3 spans 16 residues. The V end lost 0 bases, the J end lost 8 bases, and 19 bases lay between the germline ends.

The V and J genes are TRBV4-1 and TRBJ1-2; D unclear. There are 14 residues in the CDR3. CDR1 and CDR2 from the germline V gene are MGHRA and YSYEKL. The germline V and J ends were trimmed by 1 base and 5 bases, with 11 bases remaining between them. In DNA, the CDR3 is TGCGCCAGCAGCCAAGTTTCTGGCGTGTATGGCTACACCTTC. Its protein product is CASSQVSGVYGYTF.

The chain carries TRBV5-4 and TRBJ2-5; D ambiguous. The germline V and J ends were trimmed by 0 bases and 1 base, with 10 bases remaining between them. Germline CDR1 is SGHNT and CDR2 is YYREEE (reference sequence). The CDR3 is made up of 15 amino acids. CDR3 in DNA: TGTGCCAGCAGCTTGGCCACGGCGGTCCAAGAGACCCAGTACTTC. It translates to CASSLATAVQETQYF.

The chain links TRBV25-1 to TRBJ1-1, with D perhaps matching TRBD1 (5 bases). Germline lookup yields CDR1 MGHDK and CDR2 SYGVNS. The CDR3 loop spans 14 amino acids. V was cut by 6 bases and J by 3 bases, with 14 bases left in between. The CDR3 DNA reads TGTGCCAGCAGGGGGACTCTAGGGGACACTGAAGCTTTCTTT. Its translation is CASRGTLGDTEAFF.

The chain carries TRBV2 and TRBJ1-5; TRBD1 matches 7 bases. From germline, CDR1 is SNHLY and CDR2 FYNNEI. Trimming took 4 bases from V and 1 from J; bases not matched to a gene: 7. The CDR3 length is 16 residues. The CDR3 sequence: CASSGRSGQSNQPQHF. CDR3 nucleotide sequence: TGTGCCAGCAGTGGAAGGTCGGGACAGAGCAATCAGCCCCAGCATTTT.

V is TRBV18 and J is TRBJ2-6; D perhaps matches TRBD2 (5 bases). V was trimmed by 3 bases and J by 2 bases, leaving 11 bases between them. Germline V gene sequence: CDR1 KGHSH, CDR2 LQKENI. CDR3 size: 16 residues. The CDR3 coding sequence is TGTGCCAGCTCACCGGTCTGGGAGACTGGGGCCAACGTCCTGACTTTC. Protein product: CASSPVWETGANVLTF.

The chain combines TRBV18 with TRBJ1-1, with D perhaps matching TRBD1 (6 bases). Germline V CDR1 and CDR2: KGHSH, LQKENI. V was trimmed by 2 bases and J by 1 base, leaving 11 bases between them. The CDR3 has 15 residues. The CDR3: CASSPRDIQNTEAFF. CDR3 DNA sequence: TGTGCCAGCTCACCAAGGGACATACAGAACACTGAAGCTTTCTTT.

Notes on this clone: At the DNA level, this CDR3 is encoded by other sequences in the same sample as well. The chain uses TRBV10-3 and TRBJ2-5; a possible D gene is TRBD1 (5 bases). The germline V and J ends were trimmed by 3 bases and 2 bases, with 13 bases remaining between them. CDR1 and CDR2 (germline): ENHRY, SYGVKD. This CDR3 contains 15 residues. CDR3 residues: CAISEGANTQETQYF. CDR3 nucleotide sequence: TGTGCCATCAGTGAAGGGGCGAACACTCAAGAGACCCAGTACTTC.

J is TRBJ2-7 and V is TRBV7-9, with a weak D call TRBD1 (5 bases). Germline loops: CDR1 SEHNR, CDR2 FQNEAQ (reference sequence). The V gene lost 1 base and the J gene lost 7 bases, with 11 bases spanning the gap. The CDR3 runs to 13 residues. The CDR3 is CASSLEGLGEQYF. The CDR3 bases are TGTGCCAGCAGCTTAGAGGGGCTAGGGGAGCAGTACTTC. Looking up the rest from reference TRBV7-9 and TRBJ2-7 gives the full variable domain: DTGVSQNPRHKITKRGQNVTFRCDPISEHNRLYWYRQTLGQGPEFLTYFQNEAQLEKSRLLSDRFSAERPKGSFSTLEIQRTEQGDSAMYLCASSLEGLGEQYFGPGTRLTVT.

The chain carries TRBV14 and TRBJ2-1; 8 nucleotides align to TRBD2. The CDR3 sequence is 15 residues long. Germline V lookup: CDR1 SGHDN, CDR2 FVKESK. J gave up 4 bases and V 4 bases, and 6 bases lay outside the gene matches. DNA of the CDR3: TGTGCCAGCAGCCGTAGGGCTAGCGGGTACAATGAGCAGTTCTTC. Translation gives CASSRRASGYNEQFF.

The gene calls are TRBV2 and TRBJ2-1; D is possibly TRBD1 or TRBD2 (5 bases each). Trimming left V 8 bases short and J 6 bases short, with 8 bases between. This CDR3 has 11 amino acids. CDR1 and CDR2 from the germline V gene are SNHLY and FYNNEI. CDR3 DNA: TGTGCCAGCCTGGGGGTCAATGAGCAGTTCTTC. This codes for CASLGVNEQFF.

This rearrangement joins TRBV6-1 to TRBJ2-1; tentatively, D is TRBD1 or TRBD2 (5 bases each). The CDR3 is 13 residues long. The V gene's germline CDR1 is MNHNS and CDR2 SASEGT. The ends were cut back, 8 bases at V and 5 bases at J, with 13 bases in the middle. CDR3 sequence: CASVGRTDNEQFF. CDR3 DNA sequence: TGTGCCAGCGTGGGACGGACGGACAATGAGCAGTTCTTC.

The rearrangement joins TRBV29-1 to TRBJ2-7; 10 bases map to TRBD2. CDR3 length: 14 residues. Germline CDR1 reads SQVTM; CDR2 reads ANQGSEA. V shed 6 bases and J 5 bases; nucleotides not matched to a gene: 10. The CDR3 DNA sequence: TGCAGCGTAGCCCGAGCGGGAGGGCCCCACGAGCAGTACTTC. Protein: CSVARAGGPHEQYF.

V gene TRBV10-3 combines with J gene TRBJ2-1, with 11 bases aligning to TRBD1. J was trimmed by 4 bases and V by 6 bases; bases with no gene match: 8. The V gene's germline CDR1 is ENHRY and CDR2 SYGVKD. This CDR3 spans 16 amino acids. As DNA, the CDR3 is TGTGCCATCAGCCTAGAGGGGACAGGGGGATACAATGAGCAGTTCTTC. It codes for CAISLEGTGGYNEQFF.

This chain uses TRBV11-2 with TRBJ2-7, with D unclear. The CDR3 contains 15 residues. Per the germline V gene, CDR1 is SGHAT and CDR2 is FQNNGV. Between the trimmed V and J ends, which lost 1 base and 7 bases, there was a span of 17 bases. CDR3 sequence: CASSLVAASSWEQYF. CDR3 nucleotides: TGTGCCAGCAGCTTAGTGGCGGCATCCTCTTGGGAGCAGTACTTC.

This chain connects TRBV5-1 to TRBJ2-1; a possible D gene is TRBD2 (5 bases). Germline values: CDR1 SGHRS, CDR2 YFSETQ. V lost 0 bases to trimming and J lost 9 bases, with 16 bases between them. The CDR3 covers 15 residues. CDR3 protein: CASSLVLGEGGEQFF. Written as DNA, the CDR3 is TGCGCCAGCAGCTTGGTTTTAGGCGAGGGCGGTGAGCAGTTCTTC.

This clone occurred a few times. The chain is built from TRBV2 and TRBJ1-5, with a weak D call TRBD1 (5 bases). The CDR3 has 14 amino acids. Between the trimmed V and J ends, which lost 8 bases and 6 bases, there was a span of 17 bases. CDR1 and CDR2 from the germline V gene are SNHLY and FYNNEI. The CDR3 sequence is CASSGQGHSQPQHF. The DNA for the CDR3 is TGTGCCAGCTCGGGTCAGGGTCATTCTCAGCCCCAGCATTTT.

The CDR3 here is CASRTGRSYNEQFF. The CDR3 DNA reads as TGTGCCAGCAGGACAGGGCGGTCCTACAATGAGCAGTTCTTC. The chain has TRBV6-1 and TRBJ2-1; 7 bases agree with TRBD1. This CDR3 comprises 14 residues. J lost 1 base, V lost 6 bases, and 3 bases had no gene match. Germline values: CDR1 MNHNS, CDR2 SASEGT.